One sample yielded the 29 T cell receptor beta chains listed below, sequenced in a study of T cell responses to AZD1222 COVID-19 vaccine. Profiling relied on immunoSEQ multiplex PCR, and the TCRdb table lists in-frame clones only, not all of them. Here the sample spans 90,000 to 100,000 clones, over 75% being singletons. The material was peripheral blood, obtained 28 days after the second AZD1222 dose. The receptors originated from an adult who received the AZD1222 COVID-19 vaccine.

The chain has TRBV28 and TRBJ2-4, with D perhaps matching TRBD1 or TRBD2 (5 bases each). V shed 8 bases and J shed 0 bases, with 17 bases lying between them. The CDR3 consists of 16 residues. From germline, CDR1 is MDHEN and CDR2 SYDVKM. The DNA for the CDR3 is TGTGCCAGCTTAGGGTGGGGGATGCTAGCCAAAAACATTCAGTACTTC. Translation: CASLGWGMLAKNIQYF.

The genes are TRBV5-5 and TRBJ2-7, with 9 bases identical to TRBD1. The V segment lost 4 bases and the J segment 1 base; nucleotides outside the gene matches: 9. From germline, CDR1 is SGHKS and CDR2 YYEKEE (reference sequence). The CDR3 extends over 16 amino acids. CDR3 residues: CASSREGQGFSYEQYF. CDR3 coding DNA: TGTGCCAGCAGCAGAGAGGGACAGGGATTTTCCTACGAGCAGTACTTC.

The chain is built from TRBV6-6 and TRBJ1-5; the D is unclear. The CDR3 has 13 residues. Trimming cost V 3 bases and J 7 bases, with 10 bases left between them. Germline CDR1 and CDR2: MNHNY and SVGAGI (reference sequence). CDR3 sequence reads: CASSYAQRQPQHF. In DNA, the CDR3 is TGTGCCAGCAGTTATGCCCAGAGGCAGCCCCAGCATTTT.

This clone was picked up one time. CDR3 coding DNA: TGTGCCAGCAGCCGGGAGGGGGGGTCCTCCTACGAGCAGTACTTC. As protein: CASSREGGSSYEQYF. The rearrangement uses TRBV11-3 and TRBJ2-7, with TRBD2 matching 8 bases. Trimming took 5 bases from V and 0 from J; bases not matched to a gene: 6. The CDR3 contains 15 residues. Per germline, CDR1 SGHNT and CDR2 YENEEA.

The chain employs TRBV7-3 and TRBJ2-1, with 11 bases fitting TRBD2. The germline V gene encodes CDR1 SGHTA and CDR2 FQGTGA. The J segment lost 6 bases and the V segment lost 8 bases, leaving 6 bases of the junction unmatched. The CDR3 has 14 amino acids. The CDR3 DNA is TGTGCCAGCGGTAGCGGGGGGGCCAGCAATGAGCAGTTCTTC. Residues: CASGSGGASNEQFF.

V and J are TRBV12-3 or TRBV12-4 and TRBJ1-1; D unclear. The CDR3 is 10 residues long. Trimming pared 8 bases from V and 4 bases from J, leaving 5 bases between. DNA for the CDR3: TGTGCCAGCGGGAGCACTGAAGCTTTCTTT. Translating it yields CASGSTEAFF.

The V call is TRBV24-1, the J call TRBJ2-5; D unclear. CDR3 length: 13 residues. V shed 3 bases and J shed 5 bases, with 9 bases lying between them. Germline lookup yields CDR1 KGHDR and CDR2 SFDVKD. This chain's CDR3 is CATSDGWDETQYF. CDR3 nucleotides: TGTGCCACCAGTGATGGATGGGATGAGACCCAGTACTTC.

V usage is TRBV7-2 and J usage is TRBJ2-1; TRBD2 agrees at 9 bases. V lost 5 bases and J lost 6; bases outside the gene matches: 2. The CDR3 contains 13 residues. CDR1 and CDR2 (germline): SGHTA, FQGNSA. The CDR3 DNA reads TGTGCCAGCAGCATGGGACTAGCCAATGAGCAGTTCTTC. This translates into CASSMGLANEQFF.

This chain's CDR3 is CASSVETGLSYEQYF. As DNA, the CDR3 is TGTGCCAGCAGCGTCGAGACAGGGCTCTCCTACGAGCAGTACTTC. V and J are TRBV11-3 and TRBJ2-7; 7 bases match TRBD1. V dropped 5 bases and J dropped 0; count of bases not matched to a gene: 7. This CDR3 is 15 amino acids long. Germline values: CDR1 SGHNT, CDR2 YENEEA.

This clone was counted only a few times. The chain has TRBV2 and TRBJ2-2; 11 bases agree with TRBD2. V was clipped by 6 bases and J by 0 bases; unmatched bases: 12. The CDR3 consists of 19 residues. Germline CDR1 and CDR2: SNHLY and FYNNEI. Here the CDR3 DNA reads TGTGCCAGCAGGCCCACCGGGACTAGCGGTTATGCGAACACCGGGGAGCTGTTTTTT. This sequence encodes CASRPTGTSGYANTGELFF.

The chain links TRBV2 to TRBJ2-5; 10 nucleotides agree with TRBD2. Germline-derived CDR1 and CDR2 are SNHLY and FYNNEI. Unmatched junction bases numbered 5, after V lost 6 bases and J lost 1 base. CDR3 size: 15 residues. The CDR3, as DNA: TGTGCCAGCAGCCTTAGCGGGGGGCCCCAAGAGACCCAGTACTTC. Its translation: CASSLSGGPQETQYF.

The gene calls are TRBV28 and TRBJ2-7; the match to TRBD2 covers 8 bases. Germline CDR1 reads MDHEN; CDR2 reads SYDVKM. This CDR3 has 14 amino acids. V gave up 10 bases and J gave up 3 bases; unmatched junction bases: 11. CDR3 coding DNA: TGTGCCAATAATTTTAGCGGGACGAGCTACGAGCAGTACTTC. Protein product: CANNFSGTSYEQYF.

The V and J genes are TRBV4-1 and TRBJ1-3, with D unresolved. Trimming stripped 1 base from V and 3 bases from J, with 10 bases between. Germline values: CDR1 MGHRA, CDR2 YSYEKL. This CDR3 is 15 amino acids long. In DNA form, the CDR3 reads TGCGCCAGCAGCCAAGTCGCCGGGTTTGGAAACACCATATATTTT. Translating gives CASSQVAGFGNTIYF.

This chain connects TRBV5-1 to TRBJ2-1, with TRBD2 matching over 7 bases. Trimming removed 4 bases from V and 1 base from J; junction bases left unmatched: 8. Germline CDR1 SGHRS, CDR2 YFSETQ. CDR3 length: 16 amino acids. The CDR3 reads CASSTGLSYSYNEQFF. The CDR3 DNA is TGCGCCAGCAGCACGGGACTATCCTATTCCTACAATGAGCAGTTCTTC.

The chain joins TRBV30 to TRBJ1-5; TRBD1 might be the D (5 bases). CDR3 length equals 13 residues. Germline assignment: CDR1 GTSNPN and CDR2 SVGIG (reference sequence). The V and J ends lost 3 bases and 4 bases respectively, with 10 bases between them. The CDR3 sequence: CAWREDTNQPQHF. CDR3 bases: TGTGCCTGGAGGGAGGACACAAATCAGCCCCAGCATTTT. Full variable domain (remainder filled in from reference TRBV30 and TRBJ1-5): SQTIHQWPATLVQPVGSPLSLECTVEGTSNPNLYWYRQAAGRGLQLLFYSVGIGQISSEVPQNLSASRPQDRQFILSSKKLLLSDSGFYLCAWREDTNQPQHFGDGTRLSIL.

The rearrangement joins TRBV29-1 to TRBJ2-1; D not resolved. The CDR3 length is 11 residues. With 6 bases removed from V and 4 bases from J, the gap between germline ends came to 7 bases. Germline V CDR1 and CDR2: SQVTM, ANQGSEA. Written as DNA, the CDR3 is TGCAGCGTGGCTGTGTACAATGAGCAGTTCTTC. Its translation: CSVAVYNEQFF.

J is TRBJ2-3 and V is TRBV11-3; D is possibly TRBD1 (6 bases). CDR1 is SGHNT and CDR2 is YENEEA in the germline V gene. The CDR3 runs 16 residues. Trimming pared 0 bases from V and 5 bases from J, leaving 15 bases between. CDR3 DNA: TGTGCCAGCAGCTTAGAGGTGGGCAGGGACATAGATACGCAGTATTTT. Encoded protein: CASSLEVGRDIDTQYF.

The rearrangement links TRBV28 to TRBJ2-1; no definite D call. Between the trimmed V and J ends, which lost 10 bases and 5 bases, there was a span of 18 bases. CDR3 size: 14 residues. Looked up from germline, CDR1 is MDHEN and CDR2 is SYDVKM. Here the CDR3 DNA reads TGTGCCACCTTCCGTACACGGGTGCACAATGAGCAGTTCTTC. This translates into CATFRTRVHNEQFF.

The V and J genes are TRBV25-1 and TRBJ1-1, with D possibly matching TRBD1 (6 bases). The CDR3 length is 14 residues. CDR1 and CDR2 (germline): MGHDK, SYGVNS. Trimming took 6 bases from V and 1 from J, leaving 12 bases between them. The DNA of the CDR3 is TGTGCCAGCAGGACGTGGACAGCGAACACTGAAGCTTTCTTT. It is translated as CASRTWTANTEAFF.

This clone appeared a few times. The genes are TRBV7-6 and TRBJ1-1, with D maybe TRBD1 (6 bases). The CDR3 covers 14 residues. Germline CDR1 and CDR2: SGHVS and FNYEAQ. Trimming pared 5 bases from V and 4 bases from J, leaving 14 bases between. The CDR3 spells CASSQPGGITEAFF. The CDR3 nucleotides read TGTGCCAGCAGCCAGCCTGGGGGCATCACTGAAGCTTTCTTT.

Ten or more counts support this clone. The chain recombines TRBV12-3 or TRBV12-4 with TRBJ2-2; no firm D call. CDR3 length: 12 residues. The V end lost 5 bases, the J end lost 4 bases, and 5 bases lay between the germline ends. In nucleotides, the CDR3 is TGTGCCAGCAGTACACCCACCGGGGAGCTGTTTTTT. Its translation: CASSTPTGELFF.

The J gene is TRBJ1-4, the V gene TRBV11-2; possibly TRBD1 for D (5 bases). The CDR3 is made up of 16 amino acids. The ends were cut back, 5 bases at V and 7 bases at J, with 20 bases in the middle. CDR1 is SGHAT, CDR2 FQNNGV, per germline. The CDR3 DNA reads TGTGCCAGCAGCGCGATTGCTAGGGGAACAGGTGAAAAACTGTTTTTT. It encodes CASSAIARGTGEKLFF.

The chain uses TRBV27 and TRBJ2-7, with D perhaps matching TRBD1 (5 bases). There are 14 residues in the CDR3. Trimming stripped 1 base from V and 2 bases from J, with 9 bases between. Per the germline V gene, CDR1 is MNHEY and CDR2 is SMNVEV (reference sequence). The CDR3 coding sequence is TGTGCCAGCAGTTTATGGGGCCTGGCCTACGAGCAGTACTTC. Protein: CASSLWGLAYEQYF.

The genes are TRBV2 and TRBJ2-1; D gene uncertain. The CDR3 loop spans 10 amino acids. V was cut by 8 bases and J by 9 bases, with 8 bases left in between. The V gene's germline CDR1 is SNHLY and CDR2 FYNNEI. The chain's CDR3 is CASFTGEQFF. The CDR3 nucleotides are TGTGCCAGCTTCACGGGTGAGCAGTTCTTC.

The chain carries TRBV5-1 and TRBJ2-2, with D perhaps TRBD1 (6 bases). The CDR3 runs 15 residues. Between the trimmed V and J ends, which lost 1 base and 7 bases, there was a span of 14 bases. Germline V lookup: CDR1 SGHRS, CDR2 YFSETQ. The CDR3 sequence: CASSLSQGIGGELFF. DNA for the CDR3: TGCGCCAGCAGCTTGAGTCAGGGGATAGGCGGGGAGCTGTTTTTT.

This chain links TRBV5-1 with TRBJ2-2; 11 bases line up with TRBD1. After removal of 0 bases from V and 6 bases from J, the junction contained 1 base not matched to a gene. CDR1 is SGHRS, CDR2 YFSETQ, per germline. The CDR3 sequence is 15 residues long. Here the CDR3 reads CASSLEGQGAGELFF. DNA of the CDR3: TGCGCCAGCAGCTTGGAGGGACAGGGGGCCGGGGAGCTGTTTTTT.

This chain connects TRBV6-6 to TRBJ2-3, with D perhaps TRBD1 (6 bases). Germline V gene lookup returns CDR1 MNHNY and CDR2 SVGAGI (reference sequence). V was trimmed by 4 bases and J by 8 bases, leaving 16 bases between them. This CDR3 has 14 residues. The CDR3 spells CASSFDTQGPTQYF. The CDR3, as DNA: TGTGCCAGCAGTTTCGACACACAGGGTCCTACGCAGTATTTT.

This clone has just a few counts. The CDR3 protein is CASSPDRGRVPQHF. CDR3 coding DNA: TGTGCCAGCAGCCCAGACAGGGGTCGGGTGCCCCAGCATTTT. V is TRBV6-2 or TRBV6-3 and J is TRBJ1-5; 8 bases match TRBD1. Germline CDR1 reads MNHEY; CDR2 reads SVGEGT. The CDR3 runs 14 residues. The J segment lost 9 bases and the V segment lost 6 bases, leaving 10 bases of the junction unmatched.

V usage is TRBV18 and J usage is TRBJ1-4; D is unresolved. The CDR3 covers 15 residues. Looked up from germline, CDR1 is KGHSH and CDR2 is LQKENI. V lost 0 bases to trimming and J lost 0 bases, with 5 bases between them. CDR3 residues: CASSPPKATNEKLFF. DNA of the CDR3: TGTGCCAGCTCACCACCGAAGGCAACTAATGAAAAACTGTTTTTT. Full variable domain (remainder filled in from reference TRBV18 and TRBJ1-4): NAGVMQNPRHLVRRRGQEARLRCSPMKGHSHVYWYRQLPEEGLKFMVYLQKENIIDESGMPKERFSAEFPKEGPSILRIQQVVRGDSAAYFCASSPPKATNEKLFFGSGTQLSVL.